What follows describes a single T cell receptor beta chain. As yet, its antigen is unknown. The CDR3 sequence is 14 residues long. From germline, CDR1 is DFQATT and CDR2 SNEGSKA (reference sequence). Trimming took 0 bases from V and 7 from J, leaving 12 bases between them. This sample is part of a study of blood T cells in healthy people across ages. General observations from the study: Diversity of TCR beta correlated strongly with naive T cell percentage.

A second roughly 6 to 12 cycle PCR used barcoded and J-beta primers. In TCRdb, the 5' RACE reads were re-called with MiXCR into one record per CDR3 protein. This sample has 1.5 million or so distinct CDR3 sequences, with less than 45% found just once. The chain joins TRBV20-1 to TRBJ2-2, with D perhaps TRBD2 (6 bases). The sequence was obtained from a woman between 18 and 29 years old in good health. The specimen was blood. CDR3 residues: CSARDRDSRGELFF. The CDR3 DNA sequence: TGCAGTGCTAGAGACCGGGACTCCCGCGGGGAGCTGTTTTTT.